The 2 T cell receptor beta chains presented below share a single source sample, sequenced in a study of naive and memory T cell subsets. An oligonucleotide containing a UMI was ligated to the 3' end of TCR cDNA. Ligated cDNA underwent four rounds of PCR with nested alpha and beta constant region primers and SP2. MiXCR was run by TCRdb on the 5' RACE reads, yielding one entry per CDR3 protein. The table includes 25,000 to 35,000 distinct CDR3 sequences, over 15% detected once. The source is a female donor in good health.

This clonotype came up a few times. The chain employs TRBV20-1 and TRBJ2-5; 12 bases agree with TRBD2. Germline V gene sequence: CDR1 DFQATT, CDR2 SNEGSKA (reference sequence). Trimming at V came to 0 bases and at J to 4 bases, leaving 6 bases not matched to a gene. CDR3 length: 16 residues. CDR3 sequence (DNA): TGCAGTGCTAGAGACCTAGCGGGGGGGCCAGGAGAGACCCAGTACTTC. Encoded protein: CSARDLAGGPGETQYF.

This clonotype was detected ten times or more. V is TRBV6-5 and J is TRBJ2-7, with 7 bases aligning to TRBD1. Per germline, CDR1 MNHEY and CDR2 SVGAGI. V lost 7 bases, J lost 4 bases, and 7 bases stayed unmatched. The CDR3 loop spans 13 amino acids. In nucleotides, the CDR3 is TGTGCCAGCAATAGGGGGCCGGATTACGAGCAGTACTTC. It specifies CASNRGPDYEQYF.